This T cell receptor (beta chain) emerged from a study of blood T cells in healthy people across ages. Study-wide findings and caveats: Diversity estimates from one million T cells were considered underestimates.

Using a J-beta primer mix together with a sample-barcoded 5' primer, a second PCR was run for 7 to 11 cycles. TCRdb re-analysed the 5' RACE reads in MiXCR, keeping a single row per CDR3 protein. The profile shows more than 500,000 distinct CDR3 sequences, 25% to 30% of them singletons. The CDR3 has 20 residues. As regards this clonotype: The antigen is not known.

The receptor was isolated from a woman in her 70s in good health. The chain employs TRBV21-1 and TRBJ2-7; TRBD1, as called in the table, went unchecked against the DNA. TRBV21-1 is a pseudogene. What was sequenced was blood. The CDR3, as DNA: TGTGCCAGCAGCAAATTCGGGGGAGTCGGGTACCGGGGGCGAGACTACGAGCAGTACTTC. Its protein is CASSKFGGVGYRGRDYEQYF.